Listed below are T cell receptor beta chains from one sample, sequenced in a study of T-cell memory formation after mild COVID-19. TCRdb reanalysed the 5' RACE reads using MiXCR and keeps one entry per CDR3 protein. The sample consists of over 5,500 distinct CDR3 sequences, 58% of them appearing once. The sequenced sample consisted of PBMCs or a T cell subset sorted from them (not recorded which). Receptors were obtained from an adult who had mild COVID-19 (a few samples of this study predate the infection). Cell type and time point are not known. CDR3s include the opening cysteine and the closing phenylalanine or tryptophan. The D gene is left open where the match is weak. Not all rows give a size; the values are once, few, many and, for expanded clones, a class.

CDR3 DNA	CDR3 protein	J gene	V gene	clone size	D gene
TGCAGCCCGACTATGGGGGGAACCTCTGGAAACACCATATATTTT	CSPTMGGTSGNTIYF	TRBJ1-3	TRBV29-1	.	.
TGCGCCAGCAGCCCACAGACTACCACCGGGGAGCTGTTTTTT	CASSPQTTTGELFF	TRBJ2-2	TRBV5-1	.	.
TGTGCCAGCAGCCACGGGCTACCTTACAATGAGCAGTTCTTC	CASSHGLPYNEQFF	TRBJ2-1	TRBV6-5	.	.
TGCGCCAGCAGCTTGGAGGTATTGACGGCCAATGAGCAGTTCTTC	CASSLEVLTANEQFF	TRBJ2-1	TRBV5-1	.	.
TGCGCCAGCAGCTTGGCCGGACTAGCGGGAATGGGCTCCTACAATGAGCAGTTCTTC	CASSLAGLAGMGSYNEQFF	TRBJ2-1	TRBV5-1	.	TRBD2
TGCAGTGCTGGCGACAGGGGTGTCGGCTATGGCTACACCTTC	CSAGDRGVGYGYTF	TRBJ1-2	TRBV20-1	.	TRBD1
TGCGCCAGCAGCTTTCCGACCGACCCGAACACCGGGGAGCTGTTTTTT	CASSFPTDPNTGELFF	TRBJ2-2	TRBV5-1	medium-sized	.
TGCAGTGCTAGAGAGGACGGGGTCCCTGGAGATACGCAGTATTTT	CSAREDGVPGDTQYF	TRBJ2-3	TRBV20-1	.	.
TGCAGTGCCGGGACAGATGCTGGCTACACCTTC	CSAGTDAGYTF	TRBJ1-2	TRBV20-1	medium-sized	TRBD1
TGTGCCAGCAGCGGAGGTCAGGGCTTTCAGTATTTT	CASSGGQGFQYF	TRBJ2-3	TRBV6-4	.	.
TGTGCCAGCAGTCTTCACAGAACCGGGGAGCTGTTTTTT	CASSLHRTGELFF	TRBJ2-2	TRBV2	.	.
TGCAGTGCTAGAGATCTCAGGCGGGGGGAGGCAGATACGCAGTATTTT	CSARDLRRGEADTQYF	TRBJ2-3	TRBV20-1	.	TRBD2
TGCGCCAGCAGCCCCCTCCAGGGTAGTCGGCAGTACTTC	CASSPLQGSRQYF	TRBJ2-7	TRBV4-1	large	.
TGTGCCAGCAGCTCGTCGGTAGGGCTCTATGGCTACACCTTC	CASSSSVGLYGYTF	TRBJ1-2	TRBV7-9	medium-sized	.
TGTGCCAGCAACCAGGGACAGGGGAGTGAGCAGTTCTTC	CASNQGQGSEQFF	TRBJ2-1	TRBV6-2/TRBV6-3	medium-sized	TRBD1
TGCAGTGCTAGAGATGTCCAGCGGGGGAGCAACACAGATACGCAGTATTTT	CSARDVQRGSNTDTQYF	TRBJ2-3	TRBV20-1	medium-sized	TRBD2
TGTGCCAGTAGTATAAGGCTTAACCGCTACGAGCAGTACTTC	CASSIRLNRYEQYF	TRBJ2-7	TRBV19	many	.
TGTGCCAGCAGTTCCCTAGCGGGGTTTTACAATGAGCAGTTCTTC	CASSSLAGFYNEQFF	TRBJ2-1	TRBV27	.	TRBD2
TGTGCCAGCAGCCTGTCTTCCTCTGGGGCCAACGTCCTGACTTTC	CASSLSSSGANVLTF	TRBJ2-6	TRBV12-3/TRBV12-4	.	.
TGTGCCAGTACTAGCGGGGTAGCAGATACGCAGTATTTT	CASTSGVADTQYF	TRBJ2-3	TRBV5-6	medium-sized	TRBD2
TGTGCCAGCAGCCCCGTGGGGCACGACGCAGATACGCAGTATTTT	CASSPVGHDADTQYF	TRBJ2-3	TRBV11-2	large	.
TGCAGTGCTAGAATATGGTTGGGCTATGGCTACACCTTC	CSARIWLGYGYTF	TRBJ1-2	TRBV20-1	medium-sized	.
TGTGCCAGCACCTCTGGACAGGGGCGGTACGAGCAGTACTTC	CASTSGQGRYEQYF	TRBJ2-7	TRBV12-3/TRBV12-4	.	TRBD1
TGTGCCACCAGTGGGCAGGGGGGCCGGTATGAGCAGTTCTTC	CATSGQGGRYEQFF	TRBJ2-1	TRBV24-1	.	.
TGTGCCACCAGCAGAGATAGGAGGGCAGTCACCGGGGAGCTGTTTTTT	CATSRDRRAVTGELFF	TRBJ2-2	TRBV15	once	.
TGTGCCAGCAGCCAGTCGGGGGCCCACTATGGCTACACCTTC	CASSQSGAHYGYTF	TRBJ1-2	TRBV5-6	.	.
TGCGCCAGCAGCTTGGACATTCGCAATGAGCAGTTCTTC	CASSLDIRNEQFF	TRBJ2-1	TRBV5-1	once	.
TGCAGCGTTGAGGACATGGGGGTGGGCAGAGGAGGAGTCCAAGAGACCCAGTACTTC	CSVEDMGVGRGGVQETQYF	TRBJ2-5	TRBV29-1	medium-sized	.
TGCAGCGTTCTGTTCAGGGATGGCTACACCTTC	CSVLFRDGYTF	TRBJ1-2	TRBV29-1	medium-sized	.
TGTGCCAGCAGCGACAGGGGGCTCTGGGAGACCCAGTACTTC	CASSDRGLWETQYF	TRBJ2-5	TRBV7-2	.	TRBD1
TGCGCCAGCAGCCCGCGGGGGTCGGATTCGGATACGCAGTATTTT	CASSPRGSDSDTQYF	TRBJ2-3	TRBV5-1	.	TRBD2
TGTGCCACGGCGAGACATAGCGGGAGAGGCGATGAGACCCAGTACTTC	CATARHSGRGDETQYF	TRBJ2-5	TRBV7-9	.	TRBD2
TGTGCCAGCTCTCCCGGGGGTGTGTGGGAAGCTTTCTTT	CASSPGGVWEAFF	TRBJ1-1	TRBV18	medium-sized	.
TGTGCCAGCAGCTTTGGGCGGACTGAAGCTTTCTTT	CASSFGRTEAFF	TRBJ1-1	TRBV3-1	.	.
TGCAGCGTTGAGGGAGGTGGGGCATCAGGTACGCAGTATTTT	CSVEGGGASGTQYF	TRBJ2-3	TRBV29-1	.	.
TGCGCCAGCAGGTCCGGGGGTTCCACAGATACGCAGTATTTT	CASRSGGSTDTQYF	TRBJ2-3	TRBV5-1	.	.
TGTGCCACCAGCGTGGTAGCGGGGGGGCCACGGAGTGAGCAGTACTTC	CATSVVAGGPRSEQYF	TRBJ2-7	TRBV15	.	TRBD2
TGCGCCAGCAGCCCAGGAATGAACACCGGGGAGCTGTTTTTT	CASSPGMNTGELFF	TRBJ2-2	TRBV5-1	medium-sized	.
TGTGCCAGCAGCTTATTAAGATCCACCCAGTACTTC	CASSLLRSTQYF	TRBJ2-5	TRBV7-2	.	.
TGTGCCATCAGTGAGAAGCGGACAGACTCTGGGGCCAACGTCCTGACTTTC	CAISEKRTDSGANVLTF	TRBJ2-6	TRBV10-3	.	.
TGCGCCAGCAGATTCGGACTAGCGGGGGACAGCTCCTACAATGAGCAGTTCTTC	CASRFGLAGDSSYNEQFF	TRBJ2-1	TRBV5-1	medium-sized	TRBD2
TGTGCCAGCAGCTTAGTTTGGGGGGTTAAGGTACCATCAGCAACTAATGAAAAACTGTTTTTT	CASSLVWGVKVPSATNEKLFF	TRBJ1-4	TRBV7-9	medium-sized	.
TGTGCCAGCAGCCCCGAGGGACGGCACAATGAGCAGTTCTTC	CASSPEGRHNEQFF	TRBJ2-1	TRBV5-6	medium-sized	.
TGCAGTGCTCCCCCGCGGGGGGCGCAAGAGACCCAGTACTTC	CSAPPRGAQETQYF	TRBJ2-5	TRBV20-1	medium-sized	TRBD2
TGTGCCAGCAACTCCCGGACGGGGACAGGGTTTTCACCCCTCCACTTT	CASNSRTGTGFSPLHF	TRBJ1-6	TRBV5-6	few	TRBD1
TGTGCCAGCAGAAACGCCCAAGAGACCCAGTACTTC	CASRNAQETQYF	TRBJ2-5	TRBV2	.	.
TGCAGTGCGAGATACACCGGGACAATTCACTCTGGAAACACCATATATTTT	CSARYTGTIHSGNTIYF	TRBJ1-3	TRBV20-1	.	.
TGTGCCAGCAGCCAAGCTAGCGGGGGGGCCAATGAGCAGTTCTTC	CASSQASGGANEQFF	TRBJ2-1	TRBV4-2	few	TRBD2
TGTGCCAGCAGCTTAGGGCGGGGGGGCCCAGATACGCAGTATTTT	CASSLGRGGPDTQYF	TRBJ2-3	TRBV7-9	.	TRBD2
TGCGCCAGCAGTCGAACAGGGGCAGATACGCAGTATTTT	CASSRTGADTQYF	TRBJ2-3	TRBV5-1	.	TRBD1
TGTGCCAGCAGTGAAGGCCAGCGGGGGGGCCTCGGGACAGATACGCAGTATTTT	CASSEGQRGGLGTDTQYF	TRBJ2-3	TRBV2	.	TRBD2
TGTGCCAGCAGCTGCCGACGGGAGGGATTGTCCTACGAGCAGTACTTC	CASSCRREGLSYEQYF	TRBJ2-7	TRBV13	many	TRBD2
TGCGCCAGCAGCCACAAGTTCGGGGGGCCGAATGAGCAGTTCTTC	CASSHKFGGPNEQFF	TRBJ2-1	TRBV4-1	medium-sized	.
TGCAGTGCTAGTCCCACAGGGCTCGCAGATACGCAGTATTTT	CSASPTGLADTQYF	TRBJ2-3	TRBV20-1	.	.
TGTGCCAGCAGCTTAGGCCTCGAGTATTCTTCGAGCTTC	CASSLGLEYSSSF	TRBJ2-1	TRBV11-2	.	.
TGTGCCAGCAGCGTACTAGGTCTCCGAGATACGCAGTATTTT	CASSVLGLRDTQYF	TRBJ2-3	TRBV9	medium-sized	.
TGTGCCAGCAGTTACTCGCCCGGCGGGGATGGGTATGGCTACACCTTC	CASSYSPGGDGYGYTF	TRBJ1-2	TRBV6-6	once	.
TGTGCCAGCAGACGAGCGGGGGGTAGCCATGAGCAGTTCTTC	CASRRAGGSHEQFF	TRBJ2-1	TRBV6-2/TRBV6-3	once	TRBD2